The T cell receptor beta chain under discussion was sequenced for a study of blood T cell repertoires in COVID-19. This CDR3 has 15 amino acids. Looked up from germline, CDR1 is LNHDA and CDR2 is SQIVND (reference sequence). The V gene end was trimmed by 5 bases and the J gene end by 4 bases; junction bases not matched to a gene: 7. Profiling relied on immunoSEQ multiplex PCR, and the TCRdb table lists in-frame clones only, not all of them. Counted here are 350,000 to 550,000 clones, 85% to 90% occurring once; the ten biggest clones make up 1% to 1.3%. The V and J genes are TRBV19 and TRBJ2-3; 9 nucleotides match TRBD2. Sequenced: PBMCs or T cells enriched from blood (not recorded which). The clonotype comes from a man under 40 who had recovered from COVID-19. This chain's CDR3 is CASSDSGSKADTQYF. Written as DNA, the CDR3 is TGTGCCAGTAGTGATAGCGGGAGTAAAGCAGATACGCAGTATTTT.